This T cell receptor beta chain derives from a study of blood T cells in healthy people across ages. About the study: Capturing about one barcoded beta molecule per two T cells was achieved by template switching. Overall study results and limits: Getting older went along with TCR beta diversity per million T cells dropping roughly linearly.

With regard to this clonotype: Its matching antigen is unknown.

V gave up 0 bases and J gave up 5 bases, with 13 bases separating them. Germline V gene sequence: CDR1 SGHVS, CDR2 FQNEAQ. There are 15 residues in the CDR3. Primers used in a second PCR of roughly 6 to 11 cycles were a sample-barcoded 5' primer and a J-beta primer mix. Every molecule of cDNA carried a tag from a template-switch adaptor with 12 random nucleotides. TCRdb passed the 5' RACE reads through MiXCR, listing each CDR3 protein once. Among about 640,000 distinct CDR3 sequences listed, under 65% were seen once. This clonotype was obtained from a man aged 55 to 69 in good health. The chain recombines TRBV7-8 with TRBJ2-5; D possibly uses TRBD1 or TRBD2 (6 bases each). Sequenced: blood. The DNA for the CDR3 is TGTGCCAGCAGCTTAGCGGGGGGCGATGGGGAGACCCAGTACTTC. This translates into CASSLAGGDGETQYF.